Below, 27 T cell receptor beta chains from the same sample are listed, as sequenced in a study of blood T cell repertoires in COVID-19. The repertoire was sequenced with immunoSEQ multiplex PCR; TCRdb's copy has only in-frame clones and lacks some. The data hold about 120,000 clones, with around nine tenths observed a single time. The material sequenced was peripheral blood. All receptors come from a woman between 70 and 85 years old who had recovered from COVID-19.

The V and J genes are TRBV9 and TRBJ1-5; D is perhaps TRBD1 (5 bases). The CDR3 is 16 residues long. Trimming removed 5 bases at V and 3 bases at J, with 18 bases between. CDR1 and CDR2 from the germline V gene are SGDLS and YYNGEE. CDR3 nucleotide sequence: TGTGCCAGCAGTGGAGGGGCCGGGGGTCTCAATCAGCCCCAGCATTTT. This sequence encodes CASSGGAGGLNQPQHF.

The chain has TRBV6-1 and TRBJ1-2; TRBD1 matches at 8 bases. The germline V gene has CDR1 MNHNS and CDR2 SASEGT. V was pared by 2 bases and J by 4 bases, with 9 bases of the junction left unmatched. The CDR3 has 16 residues. CDR3 in DNA: TGTGCCAGCAGTGAAAGCTCTCAGGGGGCGACCTATGGCTACACCTTC. It specifies CASSESSQGATYGYTF.

V is TRBV6-4 and J is TRBJ2-1, with 9 bases lining up with TRBD1. The CDR3 consists of 15 residues. Germline CDR1 reads MRHNA; CDR2 reads SNTAGT. Trimming at V came to 7 bases and at J to 8 bases, leaving 12 bases not matched to a gene. Here the CDR3 DNA reads TGTGCCAGCACCCACAGGGGGCGCCACGTCCATGAGCAGTTCTTC. It encodes CASTHRGRHVHEQFF.

V usage is TRBV7-8 and J usage is TRBJ2-2, with 8 bases identical to TRBD2. The CDR3 is 16 residues long. Germline V gives CDR1 SGHVS, CDR2 FQNEAQ. V trimming: 3 bases; J trimming: 4 bases; junction bases outside the gene matches: 7. This CDR3 is CASSFRRGVGTGELFF. CDR3 nucleotides: TGTGCCAGCAGCTTTAGGCGGGGGGTAGGCACCGGGGAGCTGTTTTTT.

V gene TRBV2 combines with J gene TRBJ2-5; TRBD2 matches 11 bases. V gave up 8 bases and J gave up 3 bases; unmatched junction bases: 5. There are 14 residues in the CDR3. The germline V gene encodes CDR1 SNHLY and CDR2 FYNNEI. In DNA form, the CDR3 reads TGTGCCAGCTCCGGGGGACTAGCGGAAGAGACCCAGTACTTC. It encodes CASSGGLAEETQYF.

V usage is TRBV5-1 and J usage is TRBJ2-7; 8 positions agree with TRBD1. This CDR3 contains 16 residues. Germline CDR1 and CDR2: SGHRS and YFSETQ. Trimming at V came to 4 bases and at J to 2 bases, leaving 11 bases not matched to a gene. DNA for the CDR3: TGCGCCAGCAGCGAGAGCCGGACAGGGTCGCCCTACGAGCAGTACTTC. Its translation: CASSESRTGSPYEQYF.

V gene TRBV19 combines with J gene TRBJ1-6; TRBD1 aligns across 7 bases. The CDR3 runs 15 residues. Trimming at V came to 6 bases and at J to 10 bases, leaving 12 bases not matched to a gene. Germline V gene lookup returns CDR1 LNHDA and CDR2 SQIVND (reference sequence). The CDR3 DNA is TGTGCCAGTAGACCCACAGGGGCGTCAAGCTCACCCCTCCACTTT. Protein sequence: CASRPTGASSSPLHF.

V gene TRBV6-5 combines with J gene TRBJ1-2, with TRBD1 matching over 11 bases. The CDR3 loop spans 16 amino acids. The germline CDR1 and CDR2 sequences are MNHEY and SVGAGI. The J segment lost 4 bases and the V segment lost 0 bases, leaving 4 bases of the junction unmatched. The CDR3 DNA reads as TGTGCCAGCAGTTACTCCTGGACAGGGGGCGGCTATGGCTACACCTTC. This codes for CASSYSWTGGGYGYTF.

The chain recombines TRBV19 with TRBJ2-4; TRBD1 aligns across 8 bases. CDR3 length equals 15 residues. The V and J ends lost 6 bases and 1 base, in that order; junction bases with no gene match: 5. Germline V CDR1 and CDR2: LNHDA, SQIVND (reference sequence). The CDR3 loop reads CASRTRTGAKNIQYF. CDR3 sequence (DNA): TGTGCCAGTAGGACTCGGACAGGGGCCAAAAACATTCAGTACTTC.

This clone occurred a few times. The chain combines TRBV21-1 with TRBJ2-7; no check of the table's D call, TRBD2, against the DNA was made. TRBV21-1 is marked as a pseudogene. The CDR3 sequence is 18 residues long. The CDR3 sequence: CASSKVGREEKGGYEQYF. The CDR3 DNA reads TGTGCCAGCAGCAAAGTGGGCAGGGAGGAAAAAGGAGGCTACGAGCAGTACTTC.

The chain joins TRBV24-1 to TRBJ2-3; possibly TRBD1 for D (6 bases). Per the germline V gene, CDR1 is KGHDR and CDR2 is SFDVKD. V gave up 4 bases and J gave up 6 bases, with 10 bases separating them. This CDR3 contains 13 residues. The CDR3 protein is CATSEHRVDTQYF. In DNA, the CDR3 is TGTGCCACCAGTGAACACAGGGTTGATACGCAGTATTTT.

This chain connects TRBV6-2 or TRBV6-3 to TRBJ2-7; D possibly corresponds to TRBD2 (5 bases). Trimming took 0 bases from V and 0 from J, leaving 9 bases between them. The CDR3 is 15 residues long. Per the germline V gene, CDR1 is MNHEY and CDR2 is SVGEGT. The CDR3 nucleotides read TGTGCCAGCAGTTACTCGGAGGTCAGCTCCTACGAGCAGTACTTC. Amino acid sequence: CASSYSEVSSYEQYF.

The gene calls are TRBV11-3 and TRBJ1-5, with D unresolved. CDR1 is SGHNT, CDR2 YENEEA, per germline. There are 14 residues in the CDR3. With 2 bases removed from V and 7 bases from J, the gap between germline ends came to 12 bases. CDR3 DNA: TGTGCCAGCAGCTTAAGAGGGCAGGAACAGCCCCAGCATTTT. Translated, it gives CASSLRGQEQPQHF.

In its sample, this clone was seen once. This chain links TRBV6-1 with TRBJ2-3; the match to TRBD1 covers 9 bases. Germline-derived CDR1 and CDR2 are MNHNS and SASEGT. The J segment lost 1 base and the V segment lost 4 bases, leaving 12 bases of the junction unmatched. This CDR3 comprises 18 residues. CDR3: CASSAQGQGLFRTDTQYF. CDR3 nucleotides: TGTGCCAGCAGTGCCCAGGGACAGGGTCTATTTCGCACAGATACGCAGTATTTT.

V gene TRBV11-2 combines with J gene TRBJ1-5; unclear D gene. The CDR3 is made up of 13 amino acids. Looked up from germline, CDR1 is SGHAT and CDR2 is FQNNGV. V was clipped by 4 bases and J by 3 bases, with 7 bases between them. Here the CDR3 reads CASSSHFNQPQHF. DNA of the CDR3: TGTGCCAGCAGCTCCCATTTCAATCAGCCCCAGCATTTT.

The V and J genes are TRBV4-2 and TRBJ2-7; 9 bases map to TRBD2. This CDR3 is 17 amino acids long. Losses at the gene ends were 4 bases for V and 4 bases for J; bases not matched to a gene: 14. CDR1 is LGHNA and CDR2 is YNFKEQ in the germline V gene. CDR3 region: CASSLMGSGSGRYEQYF. The CDR3 DNA reads as TGTGCCAGCAGCCTAATGGGTAGCGGGAGTGGGAGGTACGAGCAGTACTTC.

The chain combines TRBV3-1 (or the pseudogene TRBV3-2) with TRBJ2-1; tentatively, D is TRBD2 (6 bases). Germline-derived CDR1 and CDR2 are LGHDT and YNNKEL (reference sequence). V was pared by 6 bases and J by 10 bases, with 19 bases between. The length of the CDR3 is 14 residues. CDR3 loop: CASRRGGNGGEQFF. DNA for the CDR3: TGTGCCAGCAGGAGGGGAGGCAACGGAGGGGAGCAGTTCTTC.

The J gene is TRBJ2-3, the V gene TRBV24-1; TRBD1 agrees at 7 bases. This CDR3 has 15 amino acids. Trimming at V came to 0 bases and at J to 3 bases, leaving 2 bases not matched to a gene. The germline CDR1 and CDR2 sequences are KGHDR and SFDVKD. CDR3 DNA sequence: TGTGCCACCAGTGATTTGTGGACAGGAACAGATACGCAGTATTTT. As protein: CATSDLWTGTDTQYF.

The chain employs TRBV6-2 or TRBV6-3 and TRBJ2-3; 9 positions match TRBD2. V lost 2 bases, J lost 2 bases, and 5 bases stayed unmatched. CDR1 and CDR2 (germline): MNHEY, SVGEGT. This CDR3 comprises 16 residues. The CDR3 region has the DNA TGTGCCAGCAGTTACGGAGCGGGAGGATTCACAGATACGCAGTATTTT. It yields the protein CASSYGAGGFTDTQYF.

The chain uses TRBV7-3 and TRBJ2-1, with 8 bases matching TRBD1. Germline V lookup: CDR1 SGHTA, CDR2 FQGTGA. V shed 2 bases and J 11 bases; nucleotides not matched to a gene: 2. The CDR3 is 12 residues long. CDR3 region: CASSLGTGQQFF. The CDR3 DNA reads TGTGCCAGCAGCTTAGGGACAGGACAGCAGTTCTTC.

The chain carries TRBV7-3 and TRBJ1-2, with D possibly being TRBD1 (5 bases). This CDR3 is 14 amino acids long. Germline values: CDR1 SGHTA, CDR2 FQGTGA. V gave up 5 bases and J gave up 4 bases, with 14 bases separating them. The CDR3 bases are TGTGCCAGCAGCGCCGGGGGGGATAGCTATGGCTACACCTTC. Protein product: CASSAGGDSYGYTF.

The gene calls are TRBV7-2 and TRBJ1-1; 8 positions match TRBD1. The junction had 10 bases not matched to a gene; V was cut back by 5 bases and J by 5 bases. Germline V lookup: CDR1 SGHTA, CDR2 FQGNSA. This CDR3 spans 15 amino acids. CDR3 in DNA: TGTGCCAGCAGCACATCAACAGGGGGAAGGACTGAAGCTTTCTTT. The encoded protein is CASSTSTGGRTEAFF.

The V gene is TRBV6-2 or TRBV6-3, the J gene TRBJ2-1; 8 bases align to TRBD2. V shed 6 bases, J shed 1 base, and the junction held 11 bases outside the gene matches. The CDR3 is made up of 17 amino acids. CDR1 is MNHEY and CDR2 is SVGEGT in the germline V gene. Here the CDR3 DNA reads TGTGCCAGCAGCCTCGCTTTAGCGGGGCATTCCTACAATGAGCAGTTCTTC. Its translation is CASSLALAGHSYNEQFF.

CDR3 DNA: TGTGCCACCAGTGGCCCCGGGACACCTGAAAAACTGTTTTTT. Protein product: CATSGPGTPEKLFF. This chain links TRBV24-1 with TRBJ1-4; a weak D match, TRBD1 (6 bases). The V end was cut by 5 bases, the J end by 7 bases, with 13 bases between. CDR3 length: 14 amino acids. Germline V lookup: CDR1 KGHDR, CDR2 SFDVKD.

This clone was counted a single time. The chain carries TRBV2 and TRBJ2-1, with 8 nucleotides matching TRBD2. The CDR3 runs 13 residues. CDR1 is SNHLY and CDR2 is FYNNEI in the germline V gene. Unmatched junction bases numbered 3, after V lost 7 bases and J lost 4 bases. The DNA for the CDR3 is TGTGCCAGCACGGGGGGGCCATACAATGAGCAGTTCTTC. Translating it yields CASTGGPYNEQFF.

The chain combines TRBV7-6 with TRBJ2-5; 10 bases match TRBD2. The germline CDR1 and CDR2 sequences are SGHVS and FNYEAQ. The V segment lost 5 bases and the J segment 1 base; nucleotides outside the gene matches: 7. This CDR3 is 16 amino acids long. The CDR3 sequence: CASSRTSGVFQETQYF. CDR3 sequence (DNA): TGTGCCAGCAGCCGTACTAGCGGGGTCTTCCAAGAGACCCAGTACTTC.

This clone has more than one count but fewer than ten. This chain links TRBV19 with TRBJ1-3; D not certain. The ends were cut back, 3 bases at V and 0 bases at J, with 6 bases in the middle. The germline V gene encodes CDR1 LNHDA and CDR2 SQIVND (reference sequence). The CDR3 consists of 14 residues. The CDR3 sequence: CASSILFSGNTIYF. CDR3 DNA sequence: TGTGCCAGTAGTATCCTCTTCTCTGGAAACACCATATATTTT.